A single sample is the source of the 8 T cell receptor beta chains below, sequenced in a study of T cells in Graves' hyperthyroidism and ophthalmopathy. RNA transcripts were the template for amplifying TCR beta CDR3 regions. The TCR CDR3 first-round RT-PCR relied on the HTBI primer set. Each CDR3 protein gets one entry after TCRdb re-called the multiplex PCR reads with MiXCR. The repertoire holds 600,000 or so distinct CDR3 sequences, with 14% as singletons. What was sequenced was blood. The receptor set was obtained from a woman aged 18-29 years with Graves' ophthalmopathy.

This clonotype occurred a few times. The gene calls are TRBV9 and TRBJ2-1; D call uncertain. Germline assignment: CDR1 SGDLS and CDR2 YYNGEE. The CDR3 contains 17 residues. Trimming shortened V by 3 bases and J by 0 bases, and 16 bases separated the two germline ends. CDR3 bases: TGTGCCAGCAGCGCCCTCTCCTCGTATTCCTCCTACAATGAGCAGTTCTTC. It translates to CASSALSSYSSYNEQFF. Together with reference TRBV9 and TRBJ2-1, the CDR3 gives the full variable domain: DSGVTQTPKHLITATGQRVTLRCSPRSGDLSVYWYQQSLDQGLQFLIQYYNGEERAKGNILERFSAQQFPDLHSELNLSSLELGDSALYFCASSALSSYSSYNEQFFGPGTRLTVL.

The rearrangement joins TRBV18 to TRBJ1-1, with a possible D match to TRBD1 (5 bases). V lost 6 bases, J lost 3 bases, and 14 bases lay in between. CDR3 length: 14 amino acids. Per germline, CDR1 KGHSH and CDR2 LQKENI. Here the CDR3 DNA reads TGTGCCAGCTCGACGGGGCTCCTTGACACTGAAGCTTTCTTT. This translates into CASSTGLLDTEAFF.

The chain is built from TRBV14 and TRBJ2-1; perhaps TRBD2 as D (6 bases). The V gene lost 4 bases and the J gene lost 5 bases, with 18 bases spanning the gap. The germline V gene has CDR1 SGHDN and CDR2 FVKESK. The CDR3 totals 16 residues. DNA for the CDR3: TGTGCCAGCAGCCTGTTTCAAACGGGACTTGACAATGAGCAGTTCTTC. This encodes CASSLFQTGLDNEQFF.

The rearrangement uses TRBV18 and TRBJ1-2; 10 nucleotides line up with TRBD1. V lost 2 bases to trimming and J lost 0 bases; unmatched junction nucleotides: 3. The germline CDR1 and CDR2 sequences are KGHSH and LQKENI. This CDR3 has 16 residues. CDR3 DNA sequence: TGTGCCAGCTCACCAACCGGGACAGGGGCTAACTATGGCTACACCTTC. The encoded protein is CASSPTGTGANYGYTF.

This clonotype was observed at least ten times. The chain employs TRBV5-1 and TRBJ2-1; 11 positions agree with TRBD2. J lost 6 bases, V lost 4 bases, and 6 bases had no gene match. Germline CDR1 is SGHRS and CDR2 is YFSETQ. The CDR3 length is 15 residues. The chain's CDR3 is CASSAGLAETNEQFF. In DNA form, the CDR3 reads TGCGCCAGCAGCGCGGGACTAGCGGAAACCAATGAGCAGTTCTTC.

In this sample, this clonotype turned up many times. This chain connects TRBV7-9 to TRBJ2-7; D ambiguous. Trimming left V 2 bases short and J 2 bases short, with 13 bases between. CDR1 and CDR2 from the germline V gene are SEHNR and FQNEAQ (reference sequence). There are 15 residues in the CDR3. The CDR3 is CASSLLGPETYEQYF. In DNA, the CDR3 is TGTGCCAGCAGCTTATTAGGGCCTGAAACCTACGAGCAGTACTTC.

The J gene is TRBJ2-1, the V gene TRBV20-1; 10 bases align to TRBD2. Unmatched junction bases numbered 12, after V lost 4 bases and J lost 3 bases. This CDR3 spans 17 amino acids. Germline CDR1 and CDR2: DFQATT and SNEGSKA (reference sequence). CDR3 nucleotide sequence: TGCAGTGCTACATGGACTAGCGGACTCTACTACTACAATGAGCAGTTCTTC. Its protein product is CSATWTSGLYYYNEQFF.

The sample holds many counts of this clonotype. The chain employs TRBV27 and TRBJ1-5; TRBD1 is a possible D gene (5 bases). V shed 1 base and J shed 4 bases, with 11 bases lying between them. CDR3 length: 15 amino acids. Germline V CDR1 and CDR2: MNHEY, SMNVEV (reference sequence). The CDR3 DNA follows: TGTGCCAGCAGTTTATTCCAGGGTTTTAATCAGCCCCAGCATTTT. The encoded protein is CASSLFQGFNQPQHF.